The rows below give T cell receptor beta chains drawn from one sample of a study of OX40 agonist ivuxolimab in advanced cancers. Profiling relied on immunoSEQ multiplex PCR, and the TCRdb table lists in-frame clones only, not all of them. Among 57,000 or so clones, about 93% were seen once, and the ten largest hold roughly 18%. Sequenced here: CD4+ or CD8+ T cells sorted from blood, sampled in a trial of the OX40 agonist ivuxolimab. The receptors originated from an adult with an advanced solid tumor such as melanoma, head and neck, liver or kidney cancer. The CDR3 runs from the conserved cysteine through the conserved F or W. Each record gives: V gene, D gene, J gene, clone size, CDR3 DNA, CDR3 protein. A D gene is named only where the DNA matches it firmly. Part of the rows lack a size; the others show once, few, many or a class for expanded clones.

>TRBV9|.|TRBJ2-5|.
TGTGCCAGCAGCGTAGGACAGCGGTACCAAGAGACCCAGTACTTC
CASSVGQRYQETQYF
>TRBV11-2|.|TRBJ2-7|medium-sized
TGTGCCAGCAGCTCTTTCGAGCAGTACTTC
CASSSFEQYF
>TRBV28|.|TRBJ2-2|.
TGTGCCAGCAGTTTCCCTGACACGAACACCGGGGAGCTGTTTTTT
CASSFPDTNTGELFF
>TRBV4-3|.|TRBJ1-2|.
TGCGCCAGCAGCCAACGAGGGGGGTTTCACTATGGCTACACCTTC
CASSQRGGFHYGYTF
>TRBV5-3|TRBD1|TRBJ1-4|.
TGTGCCAGAAGCTCGAGACAGGGAGATGATGAAAAACTGTTTTTT
CARSSRQGDDEKLFF
>TRBV9|.|TRBJ2-7|.
TGTGCCAGCAGCCCCCGGGCCAGCTCCTACGAGCAGTACTTC
CASSPRASSYEQYF
>TRBV10-3|.|TRBJ1-1|.
TGTGCCATCAGTGAGTCCGTCTTTGAAGCTTTCTTT
CAISESVFEAFF
>TRBV9|.|TRBJ1-5|.
TGTGCCAGCAGCTCTGGCAATCAGCCCCAGCATTTT
CASSSGNQPQHF
>TRBV13|TRBD1|TRBJ2-1|.
TGTGCCAGCAGCTTCCCCGGGACAGATTACAATGAGCAGTTCTTC
CASSFPGTDYNEQFF
>TRBV30|.|TRBJ2-3|.
TGTGCCTGGAGTGTACAACGGGAGTCTCCAGATACGCAGTATTTT
CAWSVQRESPDTQYF
>TRBV28|TRBD1|TRBJ1-5|.
TGTGCCGGATCGGGACAGGGGGTGAATCAGCCCCAGCATTTT
CAGSGQGVNQPQHF
>TRBV28|.|TRBJ1-5|.
TGTGCCAGCAGTCCACCCGAGGGGGAGAGGGAGCAGCCCCAGCATTTT
CASSPPEGEREQPQHF
>TRBV4-1|.|TRBJ1-1|.
TGCGCCAGCAGCCAAGTTCAGGGGCACACTGAAGCTTTCTTT
CASSQVQGHTEAFF
>TRBV4-2|.|TRBJ2-2|.
TGTGCCAGCAGTCTATTATGGGACGCGAACACCGGGGAGCTGTTTTTT
CASSLLWDANTGELFF
>TRBV21-1|.|TRBJ2-2|.
TGTGCCAGCAGCAAAGGGACAGGGGAGAACACCGGGGAGCTGTTTTTT
CASSKGTGENTGELFF
>TRBV7-9|TRBD2|TRBJ2-3|.
TGTGCCAGCAGCCAACGGGCTAGCGGGAATCAAGATACGCAGTATTTT
CASSQRASGNQDTQYF
>TRBV5-6|.|TRBJ1-1|.
.
CASSPVSGQGVEAFF
>TRBV2|TRBD2|TRBJ2-7|.
TGTGCCAGCAGTGAAGGGGGACTAGCGCTCTACGAGCAGTACTTC
CASSEGGLALYEQYF
>TRBV28|TRBD2|TRBJ2-7|.
TGTGCCAGCAAGGATAGCGGGGGGTCCTACGAGCAGTACTTC
CASKDSGGSYEQYF
>TRBV28|TRBD2|TRBJ2-1|.
TGTGCCAGCAGCAAATACCGAATGACTAGCGGGAGGGCGTTTTACAATGAGCAGTTCTTC
CASSKYRMTSGRAFYNEQFF
>TRBV7-9|.|TRBJ2-1|.
TGTGCCAGCAGCTTCGGAGACAATGAGCAGTTCTTC
CASSFGDNEQFF
>TRBV7-9|TRBD2|TRBJ2-5|.
TGTGCCAGCAGCTTAGACATACTAGCGGGAGGGCTCGAGACCCAGTACTTC
CASSLDILAGGLETQYF
>TRBV15|.|TRBJ2-3|.
TGTGCCACCAGCCAATCGTACGGACTTAAAGGGGCAGATACGCAGTATTTT
CATSQSYGLKGADTQYF
>TRBV27|TRBD2|TRBJ2-7|.
TGTGCCAGCAGTTTATCGGGGCTAGCGGGGTTCTACGAGCAGTACTTC
CASSLSGLAGFYEQYF
>TRBV29-1|.|TRBJ2-7|.
TGCAGCGTTGAAGGATCCTACGAGCAGTACTTC
CSVEGSYEQYF
>TRBV27|TRBD2|TRBJ2-7|.
TGTGCCAGCAGCTTAGCAGCTAGCGGCTACGAGCAGTACTTC
CASSLAASGYEQYF
>TRBV7-8|.|TRBJ2-3|.
TGTGCCAGCAGCTTAAACCAGGGGCCCACAGATACGCAGTATTTT
CASSLNQGPTDTQYF
>TRBV7-9|.|TRBJ1-5|.
TGTGCCAGCACCTTCGGGGGTTCCAATCAGCCCCAGCATTTT
CASTFGGSNQPQHF
>TRBV28|.|TRBJ1-2|.
TGTGCCAGCAGGCCAGGGGCAGGGTTCGGCTATGGCTACACCTTC
CASRPGAGFGYGYTF
>TRBV19|.|TRBJ1-5|.
TGTGCCAGTAGAAGGGCATGGGTCAGGGACGATCAGCCCCAGCATTTT
CASRRAWVRDDQPQHF
>TRBV19|TRBD1|TRBJ2-7|.
TGTGCCAGTAGTGGAAGACAGGGGGCTCCTCACGAGCAGTACTTC
CASSGRQGAPHEQYF
>TRBV29-1|.|TRBJ1-3|.
TGCAGCGTTGAAGATCGGGAGTTTGGAAACACCATATATTTT
CSVEDREFGNTIYF
>TRBV7-9|.|TRBJ2-1|.
TGTGCCAGCAGCTTGGGGAATGAGCAGTTCTTC
CASSLGNEQFF
>TRBV7-9|.|TRBJ2-7|.
TGTGCCAGCAGCCCACACGGGGCAGGGCTTCCCTACGAGCAGTACTTC
CASSPHGAGLPYEQYF
>TRBV27|.|TRBJ2-1|.
TGTGCCAGCAGTCTCTTTCTCTGGAGCTCCTACAATGAGCAGTTCTTC
CASSLFLWSSYNEQFF
>TRBV9|TRBD1|TRBJ2-6|.
TGTGCCAGCAGCGGACAGGGCTCTGGGGCCAACGTCCTGACTTTC
CASSGQGSGANVLTF
>TRBV5-4|.|TRBJ1-1|.
TGTGCCAGCAGCTCGGACCGTCGAGAAGCTTTCTTT
CASSSDRREAFF
>TRBV5-6|TRBD1|TRBJ2-5|few
TGTGCCAGCAGCTATTGGACAGGGATGGAGACCCAGTACTTC
CASSYWTGMETQYF
>TRBV9|TRBD1|TRBJ2-3|.
TGTGCCAGCAGCGAAACAGGGGGCGGCACAGATACGCAGTATTTT
CASSETGGGTDTQYF
>TRBV4-1|.|TRBJ1-1|.
TGCGCCAGCAGCCAAGGGGGGGGAGGGACTGAAGCTTTCTTT
CASSQGGGGTEAFF
>TRBV6-1|TRBD1|TRBJ2-7|.
TGTGCCAGCAGTGGGGGACAGGGATTTTACGAGCAGTACTTC
CASSGGQGFYEQYF
>TRBV9|.|TRBJ2-3|.
TGTGCCAGCAGCTCTAGTGGGACTTCCCTCCTCACAGATACGCAGTATTTT
CASSSSGTSLLTDTQYF
>TRBV13|.|TRBJ2-2|medium-sized
TGTGCCAGCAGCTTAGGTCAGGCCCTCATGTTAACCGGGGAGCTGTTTTTT
CASSLGQALMLTGELFF
>TRBV12-1|.|TRBJ2-3|.
TGTGCCAGCAGCTGGGGACTAGTCGCTTCCCCTAGCACAGATACGCAGTATTTT
CASSWGLVASPSTDTQYF
>TRBV7-6|TRBD2|TRBJ2-1|.
TGTGCCAGCAGCCCCGGGGGAGGGAATGAGCAGTTCTTC
CASSPGGGNEQFF
>TRBV4-2|TRBD1|TRBJ2-2|.
TGTGCCAGCAGCCCGAAAGACAGGGACACCGGGGAGCTGTTTTTT
CASSPKDRDTGELFF
>TRBV15|TRBD1|TRBJ2-1|.
TGTGCCACCAGCAGAGGAAGACAGGGCATAGGGACGTACAATGAGCAGTTCTTC
CATSRGRQGIGTYNEQFF
>TRBV10-2|.|TRBJ1-2|.
TGCGCCAGCGCATCGGGGCACTATGGCTACACCTTC
CASASGHYGYTF
>TRBV4-1|.|TRBJ2-1|.
TGCGCCAGCAGCCAAGTGGAACAGGGCCACTACAATGAGCAGTTCTTC
CASSQVEQGHYNEQFF
>TRBV13|TRBD2|TRBJ2-7|.
TGTGCCAGCAGCTCCGGACTAGCGGGAGGATACGAGCAGTACTTC
CASSSGLAGGYEQYF
>TRBV28|.|TRBJ2-1|.
TGTGCCAGCAGTTCCCCCAGGAAGTCCTACAATGAGCAGTTCTTC
CASSSPRKSYNEQFF
>TRBV4-2|TRBD2|TRBJ2-7|.
TGTGCCAGCAGCCAAGTGGCTAGCGGGAGCTACGAGCAGTACTTC
CASSQVASGSYEQYF
>TRBV5-6|.|TRBJ2-1|.
TGTGCCAGCTTCTTGTGGGGGGCTCCTTTATACAATGAGCAGTTCTTC
CASFLWGAPLYNEQFF
>TRBV9|.|TRBJ2-3|once
TGTGCCAGCAGCGTAACTAGGCGGGCAGCCCACACAGATACGCAGTATTTT
CASSVTRRAAHTDTQYF
>TRBV27|.|TRBJ2-7|.
TGTGCCAGCAGTTTAATACGGAACCACGAGCAGTACTTC
CASSLIRNHEQYF
>TRBV27|TRBD1|TRBJ2-7|once
TGTGCCAGCAGTTTAATGGGGGCAGGGGGCTTCTACGAGCAGTACTTC
CASSLMGAGGFYEQYF
>TRBV4-1|TRBD2|TRBJ2-1|.
TGCGCCAGCAGCCAAGATAGCGGGAGGTCTCGGGAGCAGTTCTTC
CASSQDSGRSREQFF